This T cell receptor beta chain was recorded in a study of blood T cell repertoires in COVID-19. In the original analysis: From reference gene primer amplification, estimates of nucleated cell counts were derived. Clones were read by immunoSEQ multiplex PCR, and TCRdb kept only the in-frame ones, dropping some. V, J and clone size are those of that table, while D and trimming were read from the DNA. The sample records roughly 130,000 clones, 60% to 85% being singletons. The germline V gene encodes CDR1 WNHNN and CDR2 SYGVQD (reference sequence). The length of the CDR3 is 15 residues. Trimming stripped 1 base from V and 0 bases from J, with 9 bases between.

Sequencing was performed on peripheral blood. The receptor's source is a man in his fifties with acute or convalescent COVID-19. This chain joins TRBV10-1 and TRBJ2-5, with D tentatively TRBD2 (6 bases). CDR3 in DNA: TGCGCCAGCAGTGAGTTGCGGGGAAACCAAGAGACCCAGTACTTC. Protein sequence: CASSELRGNQETQYF.